This T cell receptor beta chain was sequenced during a study of cytomegalovirus exposure and HLA in healthy donors (dated by TCRdb to the late 2010s). For context, the study as a whole: An earlier analysis of approximately 600 of the donors reported about 250 Gb of sequence data and roughly 110 million unique TCR beta sequences from 190 million or so T cells. An early release covering roughly 640 HLA-typed donors comprised 250 to 350 gigabases of sequencing data and around 80 million unique TCR sequences. Of the 300 to 450 genotyped donors, approximately 80% were placed in the genetic ancestry cluster associated with self-reported Caucasian donors. The study aimed to test whether cataloging public T cell receptors could reveal signatures of past pathogen exposure. The study used immunosequencing to profile the T cell repertoires of around 600 subjects and linked those repertoires to cytomegalovirus serostatus. A separate validation cohort of more than 100 different subjects was used in addition to the roughly 700-subject first cohort. To predict cytomegalovirus infection status, the study brought together high-throughput TCR immunosequencing, statistical association of individual TCRs with disease status, and machine learning. A later analysis re-examined previously published TCR beta repertoires from more than 600 donors and added high-resolution HLA genotyping to investigate patterns of TCR occurrence. Rather than drawing on any new phenotypic data, the later analysis identified candidate immune exposures from TCR beta sequences and the way those sequences occurred across donors. An earlier analysis of a few hundred of the donors applied high-throughput TCR beta sequencing to assess whether each TCR beta V gene segment acted as functional or pseudogenic. Alongside the repertoire data, information on donor age, sex, ethnicity and CMV serostatus was compiled. Genome-wide SNP genotypes for about 65% of the 666 donors were used in a later genetic analysis, which treated that subset as a discovery cohort. All discovery cohort repertoires had been generated using a single sequencing platform. HLA typing included class I and class II loci at four-digit resolution. The number of donors typed differed by locus, with about 629-640 for A, B, C, DRB1 and DQB1, more than 500 for DQA1, 600 to 610 for DPA1, and roughly 450 for DPB1. Roughly five DR-DQ haplotypes were handled as single units for association and clustering, since linkage in the cohort was strong. Across approximately 400 genotyped donors of the cohort, an average of about 250,000 unique TCR beta nucleotide sequences per donor were sequenced, and around 20% of those sequences were non-productive. Overall results and qualifications from the work: In a later genetic analysis, fewer N-insertions in productive TCRs were reported among donors in an Asian-associated ancestry cluster than the roughly 700-donor mean. Linkage disequilibrium might explain the correlated functional status among segregating V segments, but an unknown experimental factor could not be ruled out. Specific HLA alleles were associated with 16,951 TCR beta sequences at a false discovery rate of 0.05 in a later analysis. The classifier was reported to diagnose cytomegalovirus status with high specificity and sensitivity in both the original cohort and the validation cohort. Because the 87-base-pair reads could not distinguish some IMGT-functional V segments, including TRBV6-2 and TRBV6-3, those segments were excluded. In a later analysis, TCR association rates were found to vary across HLA loci, with the most associated TCRs seen for DRB1 alleles and the fewest for HLA-C alleles. About 17 rarely observed V segments, including chromosome 9 orphons, were excluded from the earlier analysis of 550 to 700 of the donors because counts were too low. Strong co-occurrence of HLA alleles, especially DR and DQ, made assigning TCR associations to individual alleles difficult. Most CMV-associated TCR beta chains appeared to be HLA-restricted in a later analysis, and the HLA associations seemed to be driven largely by CMV exposure. Because HLA typing was unavailable for some donors at each locus, only the typed subset was used in association tests. Compared with equally common non-associated chains, HLA-associated TCR beta chains in a later analysis were more clonally expanded and had lower generation probabilities. A further reported finding was that TCR beta sequences accurately predicted the HLA-A and HLA-B alleles for most subjects in the first cohort. Several of the top co-occurrence clusters appeared to be linked to parvovirus B19, influenza, CMV and Epstein-Barr virus, according to a later analysis. In vitro tests confirmed that a few of the cytomegalovirus-associated TCR beta chains recognize cytomegalovirus antigens. Immune exposure information for the cohort was limited to CMV serostatus. An association between a missense DCLRE1C variant and V-gene and J-gene trimming of TCR beta chains was found in a later genetic analysis and replicated in an independent cohort. In this cohort, only TCR beta chains were sequenced, and detectable features were limited by the absence of alpha or paired-chain data. Broadly in line with IMGT annotations, most TCR beta V segments showed up in productive rearrangements about 90% or about 30% of the time in an earlier analysis of some 590 of the donors. A cluster of highly shared sequence variants was judged likely to be a technical artifact of the sequencing pipeline. The authors suggested that the approach could potentially be generalized to other disease states and immunological phenotypes. Across donors, most TCR sequences were observed very rarely, whereas some public TCRs were present in many individuals. Sequencing depth was assumed to be roughly uniform across donors in the presence/absence analyses, though that assumption may not hold. The study gave a list of over 150 TCR beta chains associated with cytomegalovirus.

Receptors were amplified or captured by the immunoSEQ multiplex PCR assay. For the multiplex PCR, a mixture combining 60 forward primers for TCR Vbeta segments and 13 reverse primers for TCR Jbeta segments was used. Amplification of the CDR3 region of rearranged TCR beta genes was performed with a multiplex PCR assay on genomic DNA. On the Illumina HiSeq System, the amplified TCR beta libraries were sequenced as 87-base-pair reads. The published analysis was carried out like this. A later analysis tallied tens of millions of unique TCR beta chains across the 666 repertoires, and 10 million to 11 million of those chains were shared by two or more donors. A nearest-neighbor algorithm error-corrected the raw reads and collapsed the reads into unique sequences, merging closely related sequences to remove PCR and sequencing errors. V, D and J gene segments were assigned by aligning CDR3 sequences to IMGT reference sequences. For a sequence to be retained, at least a six-nucleotide match to both a V gene segment and a J gene segment was required. Rearrangements were called productive when the CDR3 lacked stop codons and stayed in frame with V and J; all others were non-productive. Following IMGT convention, CDR3 was defined as the stretch from the second conserved V-encoded cysteine to the conserved J-encoded phenylalanine. Sequences without an unambiguous match to a single V gene segment were excluded from the earlier analysis of several hundred of the donors. In an earlier analysis of several hundred of the donors, V segments were called functional above 56.7% productive rearrangements and were called segregating when the between-donor standard deviation exceeded 5%. A statistical classification framework was developed to diagnose cytomegalovirus status using the catalog of TCR beta chain sequences. V and J gene assignment, in a later analysis, came from comparing TCR nucleotide sequences with IMGT/GENE-DB human TR gene sequences. Using the TCRdist pipeline, a later analysis assigned CDR3 sequences along with most-parsimonious VDJ recombination scenarios. In a later analysis, each TCR beta chain was defined by its CDR3 amino acid sequence together with its V-gene family, and reads lacking a unique V-gene family were excluded. A later analysis removed 500 to 600 highly shared, low-generation-probability nucleotide sequences to deal with suspected cross-contamination and a sequencing artifact. In a later analysis, a clonal expansion index was calculated for each public chain from normalized within-repertoire ranks of inferred template counts. Generation probabilities in a later analysis came from a VDJ recombination model fitted to out-of-frame rearrangements, and those results were checked against IGoR. Hypergeometric tests were used in a later analysis to score TCR-TCR, TCR-HLA and TCR-CMV co-occurrence, with a repertoire-size bias correction applied to the TCR pairs. A later analysis estimated false discovery rates by permuting HLA or CMV assignments 20 times. In a later analysis, co-occurring TCRs were grouped using DBSCAN, and TCRdist sequence similarity was added for clustering within HLA-allele-positive subsets. Co-occurrence clustering excluded repertoires with fewer than 30,000 or more than 120,000 public chains, plus five with anomalous nucleotide sharing. The source is immuneACCESS, and TCRdb retained only in-frame sequences with V and J called. Part of the clones is not carried over; for the studies checked, unresolved V genes explain less than half of this, and the remainder is unexplained. V, J and clone size are those of that table, while D and trimming were read from the DNA. The sample table records fewer than 200,000 clones; around 80% of these occur just once. Of the sample, around 5.7% falls within the top ten clones.

The CDR3, from cysteine to phenylalanine, totals 14 residues. This entry keeps only the CDR3 DNA: 42 bases, framed from base 1. For CDR1 and CDR2, the germline V gene lists SGDLS and YYNGEE. Cut back by 0 bases and 0 bases, the V and J ends lie 7 bases apart. In this sample, this clone turned up once. The target of this receptor is not known. Base qualities are not at hand, and no much larger clone is one base apart. The cohort was made up of around 720 healthy bone marrow donors. At the time of sampling, every cohort member was nominally healthy, though immune exposures that went unrecorded were likely present. The donor tested CMV seronegative, placing the donor among the 300 to 400 seronegative members of the cohort. A peripheral blood sample was collected from each donor, and TCR beta sequencing was performed on peripheral blood mononuclear cells. The Qiagen DNeasy Blood Extraction Kit was used to extract genomic DNA from the blood cell samples.

The chain is assembled from TRBV9 and TRBJ2-7; the D gene remains uncertain. Source material: PBMCs. The receptor was isolated from a middle-aged man in good health and CMV-seronegative. The CDR3 is CASSVGPNSYEQYF. The nucleotides are TGTGCCAGCAGCGTAGGCCCTAACTCCTACGAGCAGTACTTC.